This T cell receptor (beta chain) is drawn from a study of OX40 agonist ivuxolimab in advanced cancers. Study context: Among those enrolled, mean age was about 63 years (range 23 to 79) and about 79% were male. Study-wide results and limits: CD4+ T cells averaged fewer expanded clones than CD8+ T cells. CD4+ and CD8+ blood T cells expanded clonally by week 6 at 0.1 to 3.0 mg/kg.

Sequenced by immunoSEQ multiplex PCR; TCRdb stores in-frame clones only, minus some. Of about 50,000 clones listed, more than 70% are singletons. In its sample, this clone was seen once. Its target is unknown. This CDR3 region has 15 residues. The germline CDR1 and CDR2 sequences are LNHDA and SQIVND (reference sequence). V was shortened by 9 bases and J by 0 bases, with 12 bases between the two germline ends. This sequence originates from an adult with an advanced solid tumor such as melanoma, head and neck, liver or kidney cancer. The genes are TRBV19 and TRBJ2-6, with D tentatively TRBD1 (5 bases). Sequenced here: CD4+ or CD8+ T cells sorted from blood, sampled in a trial of the OX40 agonist ivuxolimab. The CDR3 loop is CASTTGNSGANVLTF. The CDR3 DNA reads as TGTGCCAGCACAACAGGCAACTCTGGGGCCAACGTCCTGACTTTC.